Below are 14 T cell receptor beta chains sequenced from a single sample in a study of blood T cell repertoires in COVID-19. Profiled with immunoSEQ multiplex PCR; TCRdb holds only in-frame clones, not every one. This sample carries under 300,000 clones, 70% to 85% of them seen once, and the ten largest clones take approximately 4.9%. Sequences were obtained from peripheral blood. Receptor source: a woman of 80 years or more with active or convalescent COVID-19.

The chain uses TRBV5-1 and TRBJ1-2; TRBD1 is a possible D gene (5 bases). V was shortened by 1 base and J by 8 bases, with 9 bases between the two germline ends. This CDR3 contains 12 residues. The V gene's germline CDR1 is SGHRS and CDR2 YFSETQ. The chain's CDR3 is CASSLSGDGYTF. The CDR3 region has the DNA TGCGCCAGCAGCTTGTCGGGGGACGGCTACACCTTC.

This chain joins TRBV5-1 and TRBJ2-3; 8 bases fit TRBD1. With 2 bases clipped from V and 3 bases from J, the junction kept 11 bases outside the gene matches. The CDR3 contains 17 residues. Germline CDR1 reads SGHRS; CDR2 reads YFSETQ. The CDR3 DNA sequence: TGCGCCAGCAGCTTTTTGCCCACCAGGGGGCAGACAGATACGCAGTATTTT. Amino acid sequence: CASSFLPTRGQTDTQYF.

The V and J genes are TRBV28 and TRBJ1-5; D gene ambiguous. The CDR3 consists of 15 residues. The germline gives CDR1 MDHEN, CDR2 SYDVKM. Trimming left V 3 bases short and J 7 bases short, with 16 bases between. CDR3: CASSLSREGRQPQHF. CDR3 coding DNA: TGTGCCAGCAGTTTGAGTAGGGAGGGTCGCCAGCCCCAGCATTTT.

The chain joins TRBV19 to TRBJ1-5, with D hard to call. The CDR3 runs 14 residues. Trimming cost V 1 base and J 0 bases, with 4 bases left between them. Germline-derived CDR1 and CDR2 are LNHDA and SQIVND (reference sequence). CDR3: CASSIVYSNQPQHF. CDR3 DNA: TGTGCCAGTAGTATAGTTTATAGCAATCAGCCCCAGCATTTT.

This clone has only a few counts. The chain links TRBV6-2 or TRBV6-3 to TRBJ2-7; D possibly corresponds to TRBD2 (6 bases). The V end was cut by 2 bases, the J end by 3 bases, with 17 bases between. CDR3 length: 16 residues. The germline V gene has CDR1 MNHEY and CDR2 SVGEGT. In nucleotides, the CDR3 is TGTGCCAGCAGTTACCCCATAACCGGGAGTTTCTACGAGCAGTACTTC. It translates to CASSYPITGSFYEQYF.

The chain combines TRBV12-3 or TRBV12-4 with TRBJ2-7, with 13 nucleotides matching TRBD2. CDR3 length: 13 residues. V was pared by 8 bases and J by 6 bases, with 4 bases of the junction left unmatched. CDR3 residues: CASQGLAGLEQYF. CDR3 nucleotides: TGTGCCAGCCAGGGACTAGCGGGGCTCGAGCAGTACTTC.

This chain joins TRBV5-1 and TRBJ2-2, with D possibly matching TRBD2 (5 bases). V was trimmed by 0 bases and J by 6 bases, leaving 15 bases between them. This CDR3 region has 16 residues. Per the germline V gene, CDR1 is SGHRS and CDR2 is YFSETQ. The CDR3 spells CASSLGFGDGAGELFF. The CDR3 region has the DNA TGCGCCAGCAGCTTGGGATTCGGGGATGGGGCCGGGGAGCTGTTTTTT.

CDR3 sequence reads: CASEGTANSPLHF. As DNA, the CDR3 is TGTGCCAGCGAGGGGACAGCTAATTCACCCCTCCACTTT. This sequence joins TRBV6-5 and TRBJ1-6; 7 positions match TRBD1. J lost 6 bases, V lost 8 bases, and 4 bases had no gene match. The CDR3 has 13 amino acids. CDR1 is MNHEY and CDR2 is SVGAGI in the germline V gene.

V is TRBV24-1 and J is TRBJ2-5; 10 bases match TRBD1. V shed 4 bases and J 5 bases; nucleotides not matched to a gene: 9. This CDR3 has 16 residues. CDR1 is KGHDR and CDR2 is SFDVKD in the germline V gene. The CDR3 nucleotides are TGTGCCACCAGTGACCCTCGGACAGGGGGGACGGAGACCCAGTACTTC. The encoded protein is CATSDPRTGGTETQYF.

The CDR3, as DNA: TGCGCCAGCAGCTTGGGGTGGACTAGCCCCAATGAGCAGTTCTTC. It codes for CASSLGWTSPNEQFF. The rearrangement uses TRBV5-1 and TRBJ2-1; TRBD2 matches 8 bases. CDR1 is SGHRS and CDR2 is YFSETQ in the germline V gene. This CDR3 is built from 15 residues. The junction had 5 bases not matched to a gene; V was cut back by 0 bases and J by 6 bases.

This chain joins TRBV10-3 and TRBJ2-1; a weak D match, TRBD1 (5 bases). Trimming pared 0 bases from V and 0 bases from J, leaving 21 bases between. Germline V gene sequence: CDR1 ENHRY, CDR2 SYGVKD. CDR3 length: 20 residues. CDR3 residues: CAISESVRVKGLGSYNEQFF. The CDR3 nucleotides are TGTGCCATCAGTGAGTCGGTCAGGGTAAAGGGCCTAGGCTCCTACAATGAGCAGTTCTTC.

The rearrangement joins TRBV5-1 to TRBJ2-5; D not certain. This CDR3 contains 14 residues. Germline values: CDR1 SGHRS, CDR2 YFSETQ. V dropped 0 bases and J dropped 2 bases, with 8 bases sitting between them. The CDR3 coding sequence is TGCGCCAGCAGCTTGGCCTCACAACAAGAGACCCAGTACTTC. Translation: CASSLASQQETQYF. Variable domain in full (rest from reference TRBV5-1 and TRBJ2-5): KAGVTQTPRYLIKTRGQQVTLSCSPISGHRSVSWYQQTPGQGLQFLFEYFSETQRNKGNFPGRFSGRQFSNSRSEMNVSTLELGDSALYLCASSLASQQETQYFGPGTRLLVL.

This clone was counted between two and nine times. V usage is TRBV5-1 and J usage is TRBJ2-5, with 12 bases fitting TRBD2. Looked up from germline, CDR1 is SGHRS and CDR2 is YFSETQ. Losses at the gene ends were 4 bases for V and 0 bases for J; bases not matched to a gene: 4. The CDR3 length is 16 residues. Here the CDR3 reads CASSARLAGDQETQYF. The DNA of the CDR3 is TGCGCCAGCAGCGCCAGACTAGCGGGGGACCAAGAGACCCAGTACTTC.

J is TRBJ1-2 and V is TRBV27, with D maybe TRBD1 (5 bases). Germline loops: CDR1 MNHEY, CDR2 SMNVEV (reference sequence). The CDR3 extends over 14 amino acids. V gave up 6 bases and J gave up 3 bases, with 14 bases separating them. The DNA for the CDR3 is TGTGCCAGCAGCCAAAGCAGGGACTACTATGGCTACACCTTC. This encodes CASSQSRDYYGYTF.